The clone carrying this TCR beta chain came up once. Antigen specificity is unknown. Measured with immunoSEQ multiplex PCR; TCRdb has only the in-frame clones, and not every one. The sample lists around 110,000 clones; 85% to 95% were seen once. The data were taken from a study of T cell responses to AZD1222 COVID-19 vaccine. Study-wide background: Pooled in the analysis were second doses at about 4 or about 12 weeks. General study findings and limits: The reported proportion of spike-specific TCRs targeting unmutated variant regions was nearly half. Repertoire sampling occurred only after the peak T cell response.

The V gene end was trimmed by 0 bases and the J gene end by 6 bases; junction bases not matched to a gene: 0. The V gene's germline CDR1 is SGHRS and CDR2 YFSETQ. The CDR3 totals 13 residues. The sample here was peripheral blood, taken on day 0 of AZD1222 vaccination. The chain recombines TRBV5-1 with TRBJ1-1; 9 bases agree with TRBD1. The sequence derives from an adult in good health. CDR3 DNA sequence: TGCGCCAGCAGCTTGGGGGACAGGGCTGAAGCTTTCTTT. Its protein is CASSLGDRAEAFF.